This T cell receptor beta chain was sequenced for a study of T cells after yellow fever vaccination. This clonotype was seen more than once but under ten times. One entry per CDR3 protein, called by TCRdb with MiXCR from the 5' RACE reads. The repertoire holds 400,000 to 450,000 distinct CDR3 sequences, with roughly a sixth as singletons. V dropped 5 bases and J dropped 4 bases, with 15 bases sitting between them. The CDR3 covers 14 residues. Germline CDR1 and CDR2: SEHNR and FQNEAQ (reference sequence). The source of this sequence is a man in his late teens or twenties who received the YFV17D yellow fever vaccine. The starting material was PBMCs, obtained before the yellow fever booster vaccination. The gene calls are TRBV7-9 and TRBJ2-7, with D unresolved. For the CDR3, the DNA is TGTGCCAGCAGCGGGTGGGCGATACAGTACGAGCAGTACTTC. Protein sequence: CASSGWAIQYEQYF.